This TCR beta chain was identified in a study of blood T cell repertoires in COVID-19. Study-wide background: The origin of the acute and convalescent COVID-19 samples was the United States, Italy and Spain.

Under the authors' procedure: Researchers report that nucleated cell counts were estimated from reference gene primer amplification. TCRdb keeps only in-frame clones here, not all; method: immunoSEQ multiplex PCR. For V, J and clone size, that table is used; D and trimming come from the DNA. The sample contains roughly 140,000 clones, roughly 80% of which appear only once. Trimming left V 8 bases short and J 4 bases short, with 11 bases between. CDR1 is MGHDK and CDR2 is SYGVNS in the germline V gene. CDR3 size: 12 residues. The sequenced sample consisted of peripheral blood. This receptor was taken from a woman older than 75 with acute or convalescent COVID-19. V is TRBV25-1 and J is TRBJ1-2, with a possible D match to TRBD1 (5 bases). The CDR3 region has the DNA TGTGCCAGCCGGAGAGACAGCTATGGCTACACCTTC. Amino acids: CASRRDSYGYTF.